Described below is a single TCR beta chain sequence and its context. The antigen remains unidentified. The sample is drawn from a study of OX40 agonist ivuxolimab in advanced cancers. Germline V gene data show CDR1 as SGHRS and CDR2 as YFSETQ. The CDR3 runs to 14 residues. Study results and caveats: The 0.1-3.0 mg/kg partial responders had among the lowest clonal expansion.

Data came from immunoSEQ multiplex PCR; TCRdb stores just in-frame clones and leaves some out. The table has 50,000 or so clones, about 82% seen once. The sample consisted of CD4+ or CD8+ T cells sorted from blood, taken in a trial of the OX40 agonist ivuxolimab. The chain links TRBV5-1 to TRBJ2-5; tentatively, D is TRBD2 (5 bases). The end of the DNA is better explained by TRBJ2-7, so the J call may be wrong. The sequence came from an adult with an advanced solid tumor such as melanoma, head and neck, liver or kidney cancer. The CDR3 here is CASSSGLHTYEQYF. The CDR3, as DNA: TGCGCCAGCAGCTCCGGACTGCATACCTACGAGCAGTACTTC.